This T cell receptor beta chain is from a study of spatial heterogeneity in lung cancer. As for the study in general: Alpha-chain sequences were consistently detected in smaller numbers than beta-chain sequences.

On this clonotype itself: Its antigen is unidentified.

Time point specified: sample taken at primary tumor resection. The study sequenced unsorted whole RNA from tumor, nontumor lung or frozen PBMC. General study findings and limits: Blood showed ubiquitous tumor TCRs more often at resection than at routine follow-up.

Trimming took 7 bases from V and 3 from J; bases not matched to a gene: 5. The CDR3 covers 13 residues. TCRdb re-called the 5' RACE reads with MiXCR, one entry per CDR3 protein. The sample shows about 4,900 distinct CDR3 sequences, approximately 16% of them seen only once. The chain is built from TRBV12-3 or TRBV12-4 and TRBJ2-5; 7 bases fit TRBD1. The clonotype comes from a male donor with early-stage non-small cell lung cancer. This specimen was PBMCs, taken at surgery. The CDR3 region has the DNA TGTGCCAGCACCCACGGGACAGAAGAGACCCAGTACTTC. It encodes CASTHGTEETQYF.